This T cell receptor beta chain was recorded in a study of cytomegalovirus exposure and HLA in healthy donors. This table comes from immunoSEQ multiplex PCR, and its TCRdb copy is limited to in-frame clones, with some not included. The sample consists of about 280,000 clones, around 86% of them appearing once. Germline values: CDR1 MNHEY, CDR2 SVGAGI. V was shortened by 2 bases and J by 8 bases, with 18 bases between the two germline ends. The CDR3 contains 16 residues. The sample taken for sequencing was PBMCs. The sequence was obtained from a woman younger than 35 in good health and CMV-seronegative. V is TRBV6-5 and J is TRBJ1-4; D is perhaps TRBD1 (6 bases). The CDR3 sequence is CASSYPEAGAREKLFF. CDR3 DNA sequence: TGTGCCAGCAGTTACCCCGAGGCAGGGGCGAGGGAAAAACTGTTTTTT.